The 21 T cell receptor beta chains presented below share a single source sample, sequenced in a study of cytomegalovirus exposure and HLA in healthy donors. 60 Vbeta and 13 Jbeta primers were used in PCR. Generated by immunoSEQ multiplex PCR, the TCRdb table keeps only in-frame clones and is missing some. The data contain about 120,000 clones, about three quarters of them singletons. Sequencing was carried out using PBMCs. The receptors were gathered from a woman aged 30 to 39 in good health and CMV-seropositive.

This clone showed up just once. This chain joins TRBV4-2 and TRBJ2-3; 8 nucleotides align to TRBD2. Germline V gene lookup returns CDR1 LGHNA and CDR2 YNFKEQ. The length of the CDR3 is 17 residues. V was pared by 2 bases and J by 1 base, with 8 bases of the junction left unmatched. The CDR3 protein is CASSQTQGAGGTDTQYF. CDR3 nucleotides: TGTGCCAGCAGCCAAACCCAGGGAGCGGGGGGCACAGATACGCAGTATTTT.

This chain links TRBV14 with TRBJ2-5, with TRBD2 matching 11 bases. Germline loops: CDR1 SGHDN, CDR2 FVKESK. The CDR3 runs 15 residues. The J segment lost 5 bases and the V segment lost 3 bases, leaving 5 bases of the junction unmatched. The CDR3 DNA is TGTGCCAGCAGCCAGCCTAGCGGGGGGCGGGAGACCCAGTACTTC. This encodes CASSQPSGGRETQYF.

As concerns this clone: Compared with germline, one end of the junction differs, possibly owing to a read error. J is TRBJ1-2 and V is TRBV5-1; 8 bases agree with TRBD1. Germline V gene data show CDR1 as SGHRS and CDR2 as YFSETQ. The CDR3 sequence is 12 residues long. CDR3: CASSLDREGYTF. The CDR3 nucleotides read TGCGCCAGCAGTTTGGACAGGGAAGGCTACACCTTC.

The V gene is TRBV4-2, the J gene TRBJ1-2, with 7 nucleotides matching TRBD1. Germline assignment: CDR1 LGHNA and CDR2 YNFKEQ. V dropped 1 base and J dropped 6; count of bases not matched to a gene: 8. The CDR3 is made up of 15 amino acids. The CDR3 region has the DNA TGTGCCAGCAGCCAAGGCCCCGACAGGGCCCATGGCTACACCTTC. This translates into CASSQGPDRAHGYTF.

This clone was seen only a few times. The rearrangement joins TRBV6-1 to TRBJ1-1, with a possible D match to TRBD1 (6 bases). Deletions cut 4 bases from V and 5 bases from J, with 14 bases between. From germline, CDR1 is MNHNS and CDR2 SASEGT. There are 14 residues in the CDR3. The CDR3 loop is CASSATGGKTEAFF. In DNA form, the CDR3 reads TGTGCCAGCAGTGCAACTGGGGGCAAGACTGAAGCTTTCTTT.

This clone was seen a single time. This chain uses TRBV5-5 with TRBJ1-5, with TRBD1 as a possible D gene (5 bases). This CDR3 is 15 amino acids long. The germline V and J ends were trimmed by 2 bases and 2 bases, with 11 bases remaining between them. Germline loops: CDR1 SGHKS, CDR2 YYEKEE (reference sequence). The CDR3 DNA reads TGTGCCAGCAGCTTTGGGGGAGGGGGCAATCAGCCCCAGCATTTT. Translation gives CASSFGGGGNQPQHF.

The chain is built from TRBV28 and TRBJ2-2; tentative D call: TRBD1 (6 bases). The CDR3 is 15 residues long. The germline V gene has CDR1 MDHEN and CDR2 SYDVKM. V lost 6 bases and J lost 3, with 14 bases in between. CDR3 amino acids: CASSPQGMYTGELFF. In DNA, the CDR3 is TGTGCCAGCAGCCCGCAGGGGATGTACACCGGGGAGCTGTTTTTT.

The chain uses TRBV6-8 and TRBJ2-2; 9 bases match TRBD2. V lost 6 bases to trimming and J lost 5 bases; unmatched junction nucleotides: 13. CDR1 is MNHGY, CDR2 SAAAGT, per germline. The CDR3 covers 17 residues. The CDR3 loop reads CASSYKHGGGATGELFF. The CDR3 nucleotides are TGTGCCAGCAGCTACAAACACGGCGGGGGGGCGACCGGGGAGCTGTTTTTT.

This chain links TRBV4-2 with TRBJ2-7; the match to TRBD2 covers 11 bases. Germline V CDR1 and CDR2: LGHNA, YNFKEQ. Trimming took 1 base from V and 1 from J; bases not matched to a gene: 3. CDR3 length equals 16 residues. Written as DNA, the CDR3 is TGTGCCAGCAGCCAAGTGCTAGCGGGGGGTTCCTACGAGCAGTACTTC. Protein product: CASSQVLAGGSYEQYF.

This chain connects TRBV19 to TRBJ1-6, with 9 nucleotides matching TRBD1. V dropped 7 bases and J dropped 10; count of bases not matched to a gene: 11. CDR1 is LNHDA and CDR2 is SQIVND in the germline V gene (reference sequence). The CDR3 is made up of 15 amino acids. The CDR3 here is CASTPADRGSSPLHF. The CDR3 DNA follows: TGTGCCAGTACTCCCGCGGACAGGGGCTCATCACCCCTCCACTTT.

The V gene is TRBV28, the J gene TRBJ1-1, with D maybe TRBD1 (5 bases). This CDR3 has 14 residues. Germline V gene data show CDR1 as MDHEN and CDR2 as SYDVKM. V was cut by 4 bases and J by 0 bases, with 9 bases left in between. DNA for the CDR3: TGTGCCAGCAGTTCCTGGACATTGAACACTGAAGCTTTCTTT. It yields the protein CASSSWTLNTEAFF.

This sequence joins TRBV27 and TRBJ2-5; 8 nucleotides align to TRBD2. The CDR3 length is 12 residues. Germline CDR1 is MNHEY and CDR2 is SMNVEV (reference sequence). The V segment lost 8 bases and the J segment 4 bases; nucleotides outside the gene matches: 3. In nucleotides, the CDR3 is TGTGCCAGCGGGGGACTAGGAGAGACCCAGTACTTC. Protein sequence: CASGGLGETQYF.

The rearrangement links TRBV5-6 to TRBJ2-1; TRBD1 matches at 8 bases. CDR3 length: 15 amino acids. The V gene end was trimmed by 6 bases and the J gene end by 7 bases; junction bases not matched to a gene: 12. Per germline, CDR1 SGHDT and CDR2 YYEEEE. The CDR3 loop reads CASTPGAGGRNEQFF. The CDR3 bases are TGTGCCAGCACCCCCGGGGCAGGGGGCAGGAATGAGCAGTTCTTC.

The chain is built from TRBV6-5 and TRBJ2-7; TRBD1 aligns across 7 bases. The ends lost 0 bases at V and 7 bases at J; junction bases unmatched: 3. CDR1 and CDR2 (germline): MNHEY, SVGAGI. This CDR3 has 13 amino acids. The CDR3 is CASSYSMGQEQYF. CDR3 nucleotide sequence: TGTGCCAGCAGTTACTCGATGGGACAGGAGCAGTACTTC.

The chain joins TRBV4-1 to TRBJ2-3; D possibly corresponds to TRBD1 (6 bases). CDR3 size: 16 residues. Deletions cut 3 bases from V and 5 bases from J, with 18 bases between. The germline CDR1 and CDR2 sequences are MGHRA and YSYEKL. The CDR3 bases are TGCGCCAGCAGCCAGGTCTCCCCATACAGGGAAGATACGCAGTATTTT. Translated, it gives CASSQVSPYREDTQYF.

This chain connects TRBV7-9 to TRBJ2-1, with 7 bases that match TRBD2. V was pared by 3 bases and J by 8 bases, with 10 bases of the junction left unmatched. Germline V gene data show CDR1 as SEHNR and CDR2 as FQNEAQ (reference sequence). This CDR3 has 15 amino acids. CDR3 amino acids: CASSLTGTTFDEQFF. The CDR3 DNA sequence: TGTGCCAGCAGCTTGACCGGGACTACGTTCGATGAGCAGTTCTTC.

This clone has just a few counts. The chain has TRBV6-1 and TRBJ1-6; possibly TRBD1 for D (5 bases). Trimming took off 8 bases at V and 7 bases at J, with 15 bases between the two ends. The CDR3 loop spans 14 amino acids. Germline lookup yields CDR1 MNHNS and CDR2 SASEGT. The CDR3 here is CASLPGLSNSPLHF. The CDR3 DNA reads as TGTGCCAGCTTGCCGGGACTTTCCAATTCACCCCTCCACTTT.

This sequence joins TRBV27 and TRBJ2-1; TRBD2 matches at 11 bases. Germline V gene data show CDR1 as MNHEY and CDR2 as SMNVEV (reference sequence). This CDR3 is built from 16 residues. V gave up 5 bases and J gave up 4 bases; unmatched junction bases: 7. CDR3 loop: CASSKGTSGGYNEQFF. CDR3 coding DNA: TGTGCCAGCAGTAAAGGGACTAGCGGCGGTTACAATGAGCAGTTCTTC.

The CDR3 bases are TGCGCCAGCAGGACAGGGGGCGGAACAGATACGCAGTATTTT. This gives the protein CASRTGGGTDTQYF. V usage is TRBV5-1 and J usage is TRBJ2-3; 10 nucleotides agree with TRBD1. CDR3 length: 14 residues. Germline V gene lookup returns CDR1 SGHRS and CDR2 YFSETQ. V dropped 5 bases and J dropped 3; count of bases not matched to a gene: 3.

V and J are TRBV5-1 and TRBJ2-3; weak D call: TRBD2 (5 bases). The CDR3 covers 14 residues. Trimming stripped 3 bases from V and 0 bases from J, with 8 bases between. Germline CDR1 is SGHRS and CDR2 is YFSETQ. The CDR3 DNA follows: TGCGCCAGCAGCTCCAGGACTAGCACAGATACGCAGTATTTT. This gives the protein CASSSRTSTDTQYF.

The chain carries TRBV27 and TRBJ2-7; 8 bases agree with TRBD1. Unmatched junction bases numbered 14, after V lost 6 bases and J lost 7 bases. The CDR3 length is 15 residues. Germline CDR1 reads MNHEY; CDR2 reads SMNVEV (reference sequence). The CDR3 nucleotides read TGTGCCAGCAGCCCAGGGGGCGCCCCGAGAGGGGAGCAGTACTTC. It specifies CASSPGGAPRGEQYF.